These 8 T cell receptor beta chains share one sample of origin, sequenced in a study of technical replicates of blood from a few donors. The method was immunoSEQ multiplex PCR; TCRdb's version includes in-frame clones alone and lacks a portion of them. Of more than 65,000 clones listed, more than 85% were seen once; the top ten hold 0.41%. Sequenced: T cells isolated from PBMCs. The receptors here all came from a human donor in good health.

The rearrangement joins TRBV6-5 to TRBJ2-5; D perhaps matches TRBD1 (6 bases). V was cut by 6 bases and J by 0 bases, with 11 bases left in between. Germline V gene sequence: CDR1 MNHEY, CDR2 SVGAGI. The CDR3 loop spans 14 amino acids. CDR3 in DNA: TGTGCCAGCAGCCCAGGACAGCACCAAGAGACCCAGTACTTC. It translates to CASSPGQHQETQYF.

For this clone: Other nucleotide sequences in the sample specify the same CDR3. The rearrangement uses TRBV20-1 and TRBJ2-7; D is perhaps TRBD1 (5 bases). Germline V lookup: CDR1 DFQATT, CDR2 SNEGSKA (reference sequence). V was shortened by 6 bases and J by 3 bases, with 6 bases between the two germline ends. The CDR3 sequence is 10 residues long. The DNA of the CDR3 is TGCAGTGCCAGGGACTACGAGCAGTACTTC. Amino acid sequence: CSARDYEQYF.

This clone was detected only once. The chain combines TRBV29-1 with TRBJ1-1; a possible D gene is TRBD1 (6 bases). CDR1 is SQVTM and CDR2 is ANQGSEA in the germline V gene. The CDR3 consists of 13 residues. Trimming removed 7 bases from V and 0 bases from J, with 12 bases in between. CDR3 coding DNA: TGCAGCGCCGTGACAGGCGTGAACACTGAAGCTTTCTTT. Its protein product is CSAVTGVNTEAFF. Filled out from reference TRBV29-1 and TRBJ1-1, the complete variable domain reads SAVISQKPSRDICQRGTSLTIQCQVDSQVTMMFWYRQQPGQSLTLIATANQGSEATYESGFVIDKFPISRPNLTFSTLTVSNMSPEDSSIYLCSAVTGVNTEAFFGQGTRLTVV.

The CDR3 coding sequence is TGTGCCAGCAGCGGCGGGGGCCGGAATGAGCAGTTCTTC. Translating gives CASSGGGRNEQFF. V usage is TRBV9 and J usage is TRBJ2-1; D is possibly TRBD2 (7 bases). Per the germline V gene, CDR1 is SGDLS and CDR2 is YYNGEE. Trimming left V 3 bases short and J 7 bases short, with 11 bases between. This CDR3 spans 13 amino acids.

The J gene is TRBJ1-2, the V gene TRBV2; D unresolved. V was shortened by 1 base and J by 4 bases, with 13 bases between the two germline ends. Germline CDR1 and CDR2: SNHLY and FYNNEI. The CDR3 has 15 amino acids. CDR3 coding DNA: TGTGCCAGCAGTGAAGGGGATGGAGGTTTCTATGGCTACACCTTC. Translation: CASSEGDGGFYGYTF.

The chain carries TRBV18 and TRBJ1-1, with TRBD1 matching over 8 bases. The CDR3 is 14 residues long. Germline CDR1 and CDR2: KGHSH and LQKENI. The V segment lost 5 bases and the J segment 2 bases; nucleotides outside the gene matches: 4. CDR3 sequence: CASSADRANTEAFF. The CDR3 nucleotides are TGTGCCAGCTCAGCGGACAGGGCAAACACTGAAGCTTTCTTT.

This clone was counted once. This sequence joins TRBV6-1 and TRBJ2-5, with a tentative D call TRBD2 (6 bases). Between the trimmed V and J ends, which lost 0 bases and 5 bases, there was a span of 16 bases. The CDR3 length is 16 residues. The germline gives CDR1 MNHNS, CDR2 SASEGT. As DNA, the CDR3 is TGTGCCAGCAGTGAAGCGTTGAGGGAGGTATGGGAGACCCAGTACTTC. This gives the protein CASSEALREVWETQYF.

The V call is TRBV10-2, the J call TRBJ2-5; 8 bases fit TRBD1. V gave up 3 bases and J gave up 3 bases; unmatched junction bases: 6. This CDR3 has 15 amino acids. Germline-derived CDR1 and CDR2 are WSHSY and SAAADI. CDR3 nucleotide sequence: TGCGCCAGCAGTGACCTGACAGGGGCGAAAGAGACCCAGTACTTC. It yields the protein CASSDLTGAKETQYF.